This TCR beta chain was profiled in a study of quantifying T cell responses using KT2 cells. Study context: Reverse transcription used primers in the TCR alpha and beta constant regions.

The cDNA 3' end received a ligated oligonucleotide with a UMI. An equimolar mix of RC1.1 and RC1.2 primed the beta chain across TRBC1 and TRBC2. TCRdb reprocessed the UMI-ligation and nested PCR reads via MiXCR and lists one record per CDR3 protein. The sample shows fewer than 60,000 distinct CDR3 sequences, roughly 10% of them seen only once. Germline CDR1 is ENHRY and CDR2 is SYGVKD. V gave up 0 bases and J gave up 4 bases, with 9 bases separating them. This CDR3 is 14 amino acids long. The source is a human donor. Input material: PBMCs spiked with cells of the T cell clone KT2. The V call is TRBV10-3, the J call TRBJ1-2; D unclear. CDR3 region: CAISESGSRYGYTF. The CDR3 DNA is TGTGCCATCAGTGAGTCGGGCAGTCGCTATGGCTACACCTTC.